The rows below give T cell receptor beta chains drawn from one sample of a study of T cells in Graves' hyperthyroidism and ophthalmopathy. MiXCR, applied by TCRdb to the multiplex PCR reads, yields one record per CDR3 protein. The sample lists 500,000 to 600,000 distinct CDR3 sequences; 35% to 55% were seen once. Specimen: peripheral blood or thyroid tissue (not recorded which). The receptor set was obtained from an adult woman with Graves' disease, either hyperthyroidism or ophthalmopathy (not recorded which). The conserved cysteine and the conserved F or W are not part of the CDR3 here.

TRBJ2-7	TRBV9	ASSGSRDRGHEQY
TRBJ1-6	TRBV27	ASSSEGTELGSPLH
TRBJ2-7	TRBV29-1	SARGAWTSGTSEQY
TRBJ1-2	TRBV24-1	ATSDWAGEYGYT
TRBJ2-6	TRBV7-9	ASSQIIRVGANVLT
TRBJ2-1	TRBV20-1	SASLAADYNEQF
TRBJ1-5	TRBV20-1	SARGGGGAFQPQH
TRBJ1-4	TRBV15	ATSRTDRRNEKLF
TRBJ1-2	TRBV29-1	SSPGGTYT
TRBJ2-7	TRBV28	ASGLNEQY
TRBJ1-6	TRBV20-1	SARRPPTTLH
TRBJ1-6	TRBV9	ASSAGGKHVLH
TRBJ2-2	TRBV7-6	ASSLAGDTGELF
TRBJ1-1	TRBV19	ASARPENTEAF
TRBJ2-7	TRBV4-2	ASSQFLAGGRSYEQY
TRBJ1-2	TRBV7-8	ASSVTSGRVYGYT
TRBJ2-2	TRBV5-1	ASSFRAGELF
TRBJ2-3	TRBV20-1	SARQLDTQY
TRBJ1-5	TRBV15	ATSSVDSGNQPQH
TRBJ2-7	TRBV7-9	ASSFQDSYEQY
TRBJ1-2	TRBV6-5	ASSYRGGSYGYT
TRBJ1-3	TRBV9	ASSVEGGQGYTIY
TRBJ1-2	TRBV30	AWDRGRGGYT
TRBJ2-7	TRBV9	ARDRPGSTYEQY
TRBJ2-6	TRBV5-1	ASTTGNSGANVLT
TRBJ1-1	TRBV5-1	ASSSLYQGSNTEAF
TRBJ1-1	TRBV7-8	ASSHSLGIGQAGTEAF
TRBJ2-7	TRBV5-1	ASSLDGGRYEQY
TRBJ2-5	TRBV5-1	ASSADRVEETQY
TRBJ1-4	TRBV20-1	SAVDSATNEKLF
TRBJ2-7	TRBV5-6	ASSSNPYEQY
TRBJ1-2	TRBV10-2	ASSLASGDHGYT
TRBJ2-7	TRBV7-3	ASSPQGSNYEQY
TRBJ2-7	TRBV7-9	ASSFGGTGVAYEQY
TRBJ1-2	TRBV20-1	SARGLQDTNYGYT
TRBJ2-7	TRBV7-9	ASSRGRTNTGELY
TRBJ2-5	TRBV20-1	SAREGSGGETQY
TRBJ2-5	TRBV10-3	AISLEWQDQETQY
TRBJ1-1	TRBV10-3	AISESAGYDTEAF
TRBJ2-7	TRBV10-3	AISDPTGRLSYEQY
TRBJ2-7	TRBV6-5	ASSYGAGFYSPYEQY
TRBJ1-4	TRBV7-2	ASSLWGGDSLGLF
TRBJ2-2	TRBV20-1	SARDGTGELF
TRBJ2-5	TRBV6-5	ASRSRRQTQY
TRBJ2-5	TRBV12-3/TRBV12-4	ASSGQAGGATQY
TRBJ2-2	TRBV14	ASSQDFSGELF
TRBJ1-2	TRBV5-1	ASSDPGQGLAGNT
TRBJ2-7	TRBV10-3	AISELAEQY
TRBJ1-2	TRBV7-2	ASSQGQGLYGYT
TRBJ2-2	TRBV6-2/TRBV6-3	ASSYSFTGTGELF
TRBJ2-2	TRBV20-1	SASPRARWELF
TRBJ1-1	TRBV6-1	ASGFSRGQGTEAF
TRBJ1-1	TRBV13	ASSLRGQGNTGAF
TRBJ2-5	TRBV2	ASSDPDRRETQY
TRBJ2-7	TRBV20-1	SALYPSRVHEQY
TRBJ1-5	TRBV28	ATATGPNQPQH
TRBJ1-1	TRBV12-3/TRBV12-4	ASSYRSDSTEAF
TRBJ2-2	TRBV10-3	AISEPGASGELF
TRBJ2-1	TRBV29-1	SVGDRWVNEQF